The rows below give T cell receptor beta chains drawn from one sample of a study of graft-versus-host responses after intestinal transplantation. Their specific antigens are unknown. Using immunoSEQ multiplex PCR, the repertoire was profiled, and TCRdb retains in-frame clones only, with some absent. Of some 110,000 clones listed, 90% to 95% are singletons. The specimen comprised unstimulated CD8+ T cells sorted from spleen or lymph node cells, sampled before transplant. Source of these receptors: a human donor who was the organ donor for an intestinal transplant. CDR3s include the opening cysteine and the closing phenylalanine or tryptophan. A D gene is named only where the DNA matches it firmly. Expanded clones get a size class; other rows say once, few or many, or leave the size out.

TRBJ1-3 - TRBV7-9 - CASSNRDRYSGNTIYF TGTGCCAGCAGCAACCGGGACCGGTACTCTGGAAACACCATATATTTT
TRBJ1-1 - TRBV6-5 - CASRRDGNTEAFF TGTGCCAGCAGGAGGGACGGGAACACTGAAGCTTTCTTT
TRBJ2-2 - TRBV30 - CAWSVGAGELFF TGTGCCTGGAGTGTAGGCGCCGGGGAGCTGTTTTTT
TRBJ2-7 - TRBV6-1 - CASIAGVLYEQYF TGTGCCAGCATTGCAGGGGTTTTGTACGAGCAGTACTTC
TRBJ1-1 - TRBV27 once CASGRLNTEAFF TGTGCCAGCGGACGGTTGAACACTGAAGCTTTCTTT
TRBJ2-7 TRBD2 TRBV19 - CASSFTSGPTYEQYF TGTGCCAGTAGTTTTACTAGCGGCCCGACCTACGAGCAGTACTTC
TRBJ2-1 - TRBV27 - CASSSLQGYGNEQFF TGTGCCAGCAGTTCGTTACAGGGTTACGGTAATGAGCAGTTCTTC
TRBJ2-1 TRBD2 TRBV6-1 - CASRQLAGGYNEQFF TGTGCCAGCAGACAACTAGCGGGAGGGTACAATGAGCAGTTCTTC
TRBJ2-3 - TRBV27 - CASSLWGQGSTDTQYF TGTGCCAGCAGTTTATGGGGGCAGGGGAGCACAGATACGCAGTATTTT
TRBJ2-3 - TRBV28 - CASSLSHYRPDTQYF TGTGCCAGCAGTTTATCCCATTACAGGCCAGATACGCAGTATTTT
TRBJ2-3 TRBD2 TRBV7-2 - CASSYGPGTSSRIDTQYF TGTGCCAGCAGCTACGGCCCGGGGACTAGCTCTCGGATAGATACGCAGTATTTT
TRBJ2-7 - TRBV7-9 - CASSPRRGHLTYEQYF TGTGCCAGCAGCCCTCGAAGGGGACACCTAACCTACGAGCAGTACTTC
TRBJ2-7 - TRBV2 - CASAPNSYEQYF TGTGCCAGCGCCCCAAATTCCTACGAGCAGTACTTC
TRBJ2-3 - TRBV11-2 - CASSLGTATQLSTDTQYF TGTGCCAGCAGCTTAGGGACCGCGACCCAACTGTCCACAGATACGCAGTATTTT
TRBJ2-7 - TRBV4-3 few CASSQGRAPSYEQYF TGCGCCAGCAGCCAAGGGAGGGCCCCCTCCTACGAGCAGTACTTC
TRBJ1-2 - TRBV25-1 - CASSGPLRGGVVNYGYTF TGTGCCAGCAGTGGCCCACTCAGGGGAGGAGTTGTTAACTATGGCTACACCTTC
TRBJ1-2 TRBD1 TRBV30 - CAPEMGQGYYGYTF TGTGCCCCCGAAATGGGACAGGGCTACTATGGCTACACCTTC
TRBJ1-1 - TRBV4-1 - CASSQDNRPGAFF TGCGCCAGCAGCCAAGATAACCGGCCAGGGGCTTTCTTT
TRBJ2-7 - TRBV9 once CASSGLAGEQYF TGTGCCAGCAGCGGACTTGCCGGGGAGCAGTACTTC
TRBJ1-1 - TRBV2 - CASSEFGGNTEAFF TGTGCCAGCAGTGAATTTGGGGGGAACACTGAAGCTTTCTTT
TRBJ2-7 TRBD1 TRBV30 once CAWSVGQGEAYEQYF TGTGCCTGGAGTGTAGGACAGGGTGAGGCCTACGAGCAGTACTTC
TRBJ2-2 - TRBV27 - CASGETGELFF TGTGCCAGTGGGGAGACCGGGGAGCTGTTTTTT
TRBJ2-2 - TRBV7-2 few CASSYYTGELFF TGTGCCAGCAGCTACTACACCGGGGAGCTGTTTTTT
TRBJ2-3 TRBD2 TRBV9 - CASSVDGRRTDTQYF TGTGCCAGCAGCGTAGACGGGAGGAGAACAGATACGCAGTATTTT
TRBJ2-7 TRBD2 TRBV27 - CASSFTSGLSSYEQYF TGTGCCAGCAGTTTCACTAGCGGGTTGAGCTCCTACGAGCAGTACTTC
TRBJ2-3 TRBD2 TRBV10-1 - CARRTGELAGGPVSTDTQYF TGCGCCAGGCGGACAGGGGAACTAGCGGGAGGGCCGGTTAGCACAGATACGCAGTATTTT
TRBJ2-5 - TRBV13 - CASSPAGTTLETQYF TGTGCCAGCAGCCCCGCCGGGACAACGTTAGAGACCCAGTACTTC